This T cell receptor beta chain came from a study of tumor-infiltrating lymphocytes in primary liver carcinoma listed by TCRdb under 2017. Some background on the complete study: About five patients with histopathologically diagnosed primary liver carcinoma underwent surgical resection in China between 2015 and March 2016. Each sample produced roughly 3.5 to 7.5 million productive TCRbeta reads, and read depth showed no significant difference between tissue types. The tumors of the five patients were staged as T1-T3 N0M0, with maximum diameters ranging from roughly 4.2 to 10 cm. Across five regions of each liver tumor, along with adjacent normal tissue and blood, the study brought together TCRbeta repertoire sequencing, expression microarrays and whole-exome sequencing. High reproducibility was observed for the technical replicate repertoires, with mean shared-clone rates near 0.89 and correlation coefficients above 0.95. Of the five patients (three men and two women, aged 30 to 69 years), four had hepatocellular carcinoma and one had combined HCC and intrahepatic cholangiocarcinoma. A total of 35 specimens from 5 patients underwent TCRbeta repertoire sequencing, comprising 25 or so tumor regions, 5 adjacent noncancerous liver tissues and 5 peripheral blood samples.

TRIzol reagent was used to extract blood RNA from unsorted whole blood, while the DNeasy Blood & Tissue kit provided the germline DNA. Patients had chronic HBV infection and were treatment-naive at sampling. Approximately 3.9 milliliters of peripheral blood were collected into K2EDTA tubes before surgery. Study-wide findings and limitations: Comparison of CD4+ and CD8+ T cell repertoires was precluded by the use of bulk unsorted samples. The top 250 clones accounted for a significantly greater share of the repertoire in tumors than in blood (p = 0.039). Only five or six patients were included in the study, and the authors note that the findings should be validated in a larger study. Because sequencing covered only the TCR beta chain and unpaired alpha chains were not captured, true repertoire diversity is likely underestimated. Repertoire overlap was higher between tumor regions (mean around 35%) than tumor-adjacent (approximately 17%) or tumor-blood (approximately 15%) pairs, consistent with antigen-driven expansion.

TCRbeta-specific cDNA was reverse-transcribed from about 0.45 ug total RNA using a constant-region primer and ProtoScript II reverse transcriptase. Construction of the TCRbeta libraries relied on three nested rounds of multiplex PCR, following a slightly modified ARM-PCR procedure. Each of the first two PCR rounds ran for approximately 10 cycles using multiplex TRBV1-TRBV30 forward primers together with a Cbeta reverse primer. Sample barcodes and Illumina adapters were added in a final 25-cycle PCR with Deep VentR polymerase. Before sequencing, amplicons of 200-500 bp were gel-purified using a QIAquick gel extraction kit. TCRbeta amplicons were sequenced on an Illumina HiSeq 2500 with 250-bp paired-end reads. Per the authors' processing: Quality trimming of reads was performed with Trimmomatic v0.33, and paired reads were merged with FLASH v1.2.11 so that full CDR3 sequences could be recovered. V, D and J germline segments were assigned to the rearranged TCRbeta sequences using MiGEC v1.2.1b. Clonotype statistics and Shannon-Wiener diversity indices were computed with VDJtools v1.0.0. Except for diversity analysis, only the 250 most abundant clonotypes of each sample were used in subsequent analyses to reduce sampling bias. The public reads were reprocessed in TCRdb via fastp at Q25 and MiXCR, keeping in-frame beta chains. One record per CDR3 amino acid sequence lists the most common genes and DNA. The V and J calls here are based on TCRdb, not the publication. The sample table contains about 310,000 distinct CDR3 sequences; only one count was recorded for 65% of them. Around 9.5% of the sample is in the top ten clones.

The germline V gene provides CDR1 MNHNS and CDR2 SASEGT. The CDR3 spans 13 amino acids, including both terminal residues. Worth noting for this clonotype: Its antigen is still unknown. Given a much more abundant clone one base away, this may be a read error. A read error is likely, as this CDR3 ends without the conserved phenylalanine or tryptophan. It is unclear where the CDR3 begins or ends on the DNA, so no DNA is shown, and the CDR3 is as TCRdb lists it.

The clonotype comes from a man aged 35 to 55 with primary liver carcinoma and hepatitis B virus infection. The chain uses TRBV6-1 and TRBJ2-1. The sample consisted of peripheral blood. The CDR3 has the sequence CASSDRGLEHPHV.